A single sample is the source of the 30 T cell receptor beta chains below, sequenced in a study of shared clonotypes between healthy human individuals. Sequenced by immunoSEQ multiplex PCR; TCRdb stores in-frame clones only, minus some. The sample carries some 2,500,000 clones, 80% to 95% recorded once. Sequenced: naive CD4+ T cells from PBMCs. Noted subset: CD45RA+ positively selected. These receptors were obtained from a man younger than 30 in good health. Some clones in this sample may be carry-over from other donors' samples.

The chain joins TRBV5-1 to TRBJ1-4, with D possibly matching TRBD1 (6 bases). CDR3 length: 16 residues. Trimming removed 4 bases at V and 7 bases at J, with 20 bases between. Germline values: CDR1 SGHRS, CDR2 YFSETQ. In nucleotides, the CDR3 is TGCGCCAGCAGCCCACCTCTCGGGGGCATAGGTGAAAAACTGTTTTTT. It codes for CASSPPLGGIGEKLFF.

The chain recombines TRBV7-2 with TRBJ2-3; tentatively, D is TRBD1 or TRBD2 (5 bases each). V gave up 4 bases and J gave up 0 bases, with 11 bases separating them. Germline V gene sequence: CDR1 SGHTA, CDR2 FQGNSA. The CDR3 sequence is 15 residues long. CDR3 sequence reads: CASSSGTHSTDTQYF. Written as DNA, the CDR3 is TGTGCCAGCAGCTCCGGGACCCACAGCACAGATACGCAGTATTTT.

This clone was seen a few times. CDR3 coding DNA: TGCAGCGTTGCGGCAGGGGGCGCTGGGTATGGCTACACCTTC. Translation: CSVAAGGAGYGYTF. The chain couples TRBV29-1 to TRBJ1-2; 8 bases agree with TRBD1. The CDR3 contains 14 residues. V shed 4 bases and J 5 bases; nucleotides not matched to a gene: 9. Germline V gene lookup returns CDR1 SQVTM and CDR2 ANQGSEA.

This clone has only one observation. The chain employs TRBV18 and TRBJ2-5; TRBD2 is a possible D gene (5 bases). V was pared by 0 bases and J by 8 bases, with 13 bases between. The length of the CDR3 is 14 residues. Looked up from germline, CDR1 is KGHSH and CDR2 is LQKENI. This chain's CDR3 is CASSPPMRATTQYF. The CDR3 DNA reads TGTGCCAGCTCACCACCGATGAGGGCTACAACCCAGTACTTC.

V gene TRBV5-6 combines with J gene TRBJ2-7, with D uncertain. There are 14 residues in the CDR3. Germline CDR1 reads SGHDT; CDR2 reads YYEEEE. Trimming took off 6 bases at V and 0 bases at J, with 13 bases between the two ends. The CDR3, as DNA: TGTGCCAGCATCAATCAGGTAGCCTCCTACGAGCAGTACTTC. Translation: CASINQVASYEQYF.

Regarding this clone: Other DNA sequences from this sample encode an identical CDR3 as well. The rearrangement joins TRBV27 to TRBJ2-1, with a weak D call TRBD1 (5 bases). Looked up from germline, CDR1 is MNHEY and CDR2 is SMNVEV (reference sequence). The CDR3 covers 14 residues. Trimming pared 3 bases from V and 4 bases from J, leaving 10 bases between. CDR3 coding DNA: TGTGCCAGCAGTTTCGACAGCAAGTACAATGAGCAGTTCTTC. Translating gives CASSFDSKYNEQFF.

The V call is TRBV2, the J call TRBJ1-2; D is ambiguous. Germline CDR1 reads SNHLY; CDR2 reads FYNNEI. With 10 bases removed from V and 4 bases from J, the gap between germline ends came to 13 bases. The CDR3 spans 12 residues. The CDR3 is CATQAGSYGYTF. CDR3 DNA: TGTGCCACCCAGGCGGGCAGCTATGGCTACACCTTC.

About this clone: Additional DNA sequences in this sample encode the identical CDR3. V and J are TRBV20-1 and TRBJ2-5; D ambiguous. The CDR3 has 10 amino acids. Germline V gene data show CDR1 as DFQATT and CDR2 as SNEGSKA (reference sequence). Trimming removed 6 bases at V and 1 base at J, with 3 bases between. The CDR3 bases are TGCAGTGCAACCCAAGAGACCCAGTACTTC. It specifies CSATQETQYF.

This clone is a singleton in its sample. V is TRBV10-3 and J is TRBJ2-1; D might be TRBD1 (6 bases). Trimming left V 4 bases short and J 6 bases short, with 13 bases between. CDR1 and CDR2 from the germline V gene are ENHRY and SYGVKD. The CDR3 covers 14 residues. CDR3: CAISGNRDGNEQFF. The CDR3 DNA reads TGTGCCATCAGTGGGAACAGGGATGGCAATGAGCAGTTCTTC.

This clone was counted once. This CDR3 is CASSSTGQSYNEQFF. For the CDR3, the DNA is TGCGCCAGCAGCTCGACGGGACAGTCCTACAATGAGCAGTTCTTC. J is TRBJ2-1 and V is TRBV5-1; 7 nucleotides match TRBD1. After removal of 3 bases from V and 1 base from J, the junction contained 4 bases not matched to a gene. The CDR3 is 15 amino acids. The germline V gene encodes CDR1 SGHRS and CDR2 YFSETQ.

This clone was counted a few times. The chain couples TRBV9 to TRBJ2-3, with no clear D. Trimming removed 0 bases at V and 4 bases at J, with 9 bases between. The CDR3 runs 14 residues. Germline-derived CDR1 and CDR2 are SGDLS and YYNGEE. The CDR3 region has the DNA TGTGCCAGCAGCGTAGTAGGGCAGGCAGATACGCAGTATTTT. Protein sequence: CASSVVGQADTQYF.

The chain combines TRBV27 with TRBJ2-7, with 8 positions matching TRBD2. There are 17 residues in the CDR3. The V gene's germline CDR1 is MNHEY and CDR2 SMNVEV (reference sequence). The trim removed 1 base at V and 1 base at J, leaving 9 bases unmatched. In DNA, the CDR3 is TGTGCCAGCAGTTTATATTGGCGGGGGGCCAGATCCTACGAGCAGTACTTC. Protein: CASSLYWRGARSYEQYF.

The J gene is TRBJ1-5, the V gene TRBV28; D not resolved. Looked up from germline, CDR1 is MDHEN and CDR2 is SYDVKM. The CDR3 runs to 16 residues. With 0 bases removed from V and 0 bases from J, the gap between germline ends came to 9 bases. The CDR3 coding sequence is TGTGCCAGCAGTTTATGGCCCCGGGGTAGCAATCAGCCCCAGCATTTT. It is translated as CASSLWPRGSNQPQHF.

This clone was seen once. Other DNA sequences of this sample code for an identical CDR3. This chain links TRBV5-1 with TRBJ2-3, with D unclear. CDR3 length: 13 amino acids. The V end lost 1 base, the J end lost 5 bases, and 8 bases lay between the germline ends. Looked up from germline, CDR1 is SGHRS and CDR2 is YFSETQ. CDR3 sequence: CASSLLVGDTQYF. For the CDR3, the DNA is TGCGCCAGCAGCTTGCTAGTGGGAGATACGCAGTATTTT.

V and J are TRBV20-1 and TRBJ2-4; D is possibly TRBD1 (6 bases). The CDR3 totals 11 residues. Germline CDR1 is DFQATT and CDR2 is SNEGSKA (reference sequence). Trimming shortened V by 6 bases and J by 11 bases, and 14 bases separated the two germline ends. The CDR3 coding sequence is TGCAGTGCCGATACCGGGACACTTCAGTACTTC. It encodes CSADTGTLQYF.

The chain carries TRBV5-1 and TRBJ2-1, with D possibly matching TRBD2 (6 bases). CDR1 and CDR2 from the germline V gene are SGHRS and YFSETQ. V was clipped by 0 bases and J by 4 bases, with 14 bases between them. The CDR3 totals 16 residues. The CDR3 spells CASSLAGVPGYNEQFF. CDR3 DNA sequence: TGCGCCAGCAGCTTGGCGGGAGTCCCCGGATACAATGAGCAGTTCTTC.

The rearrangement uses TRBV7-9 and TRBJ2-2; 16 nucleotides align to TRBD2. The CDR3 is made up of 19 amino acids. CDR1 and CDR2 from the germline V gene are SEHNR and FQNEAQ (reference sequence). V shed 4 bases, J shed 6 bases, and the junction held 11 bases outside the gene matches. The DNA of the CDR3 is TGTGCCAGCAGCTCCCCCCCGGGACTAGCGGGGGGGAGGTCCGGGGAGCTGTTTTTT. Translated: CASSSPPGLAGGRSGELFF.

The chain uses TRBV6-6 and TRBJ2-7, with TRBD1 matching 7 bases. The CDR3 spans 13 residues. Germline CDR1 reads MNHNY; CDR2 reads SVGAGI (reference sequence). J lost 12 bases, V lost 5 bases, and 13 bases had no gene match. The CDR3 spells CASSTPGQLQGYF. In DNA form, the CDR3 reads TGTGCCAGCAGTACCCCGGGACAGCTTCAGGGGTACTTC.

The gene calls are TRBV29-1 and TRBJ1-2; tentative D call: TRBD1 (5 bases). Germline CDR1 reads SQVTM; CDR2 reads ANQGSEA. V was clipped by 5 bases and J by 3 bases, with 13 bases between them. The CDR3 is 13 residues long. In DNA, the CDR3 is TGCAGCGTTTGGGGTGGGACTTACTATGGCTACACCTTC. Translated: CSVWGGTYYGYTF.

The chain employs TRBV29-1 and TRBJ2-1; 11 bases align to TRBD2. This CDR3 contains 17 residues. CDR1 SQVTM and CDR2 ANQGSEA come from the germline V gene. The V and J ends lost 7 bases and 0 bases, in that order; junction bases with no gene match: 11. The CDR3 DNA reads TGCAGCGCCGCTGGACTAGCGGGTTCTCGCTCCTACAATGAGCAGTTCTTC. This sequence encodes CSAAGLAGSRSYNEQFF.

The chain has TRBV6-6 and TRBJ2-2, with D tentatively TRBD1 (6 bases). The CDR3 is made up of 15 amino acids. Trimming removed 4 bases from V and 3 bases from J, with 12 bases in between. Germline CDR1 is MNHNY and CDR2 is SVGAGI (reference sequence). CDR3 amino acids: CASSFLDRHTGELFF. CDR3 sequence (DNA): TGTGCCAGCAGTTTCCTGGACAGACACACCGGGGAGCTGTTTTTT.

This clone was counted between two and nine times. This CDR3 is also generated by other DNA sequences in the sample. The rearrangement uses TRBV11-3 and TRBJ1-1; D not certain. The CDR3 extends over 13 amino acids. Germline-derived CDR1 and CDR2 are SGHNT and YENEEA. Trimming pared 3 bases from V and 0 bases from J, leaving 5 bases between. The CDR3 DNA follows: TGTGCCAGCAGCTTGACGGTGAACACTGAAGCTTTCTTT. The encoded protein is CASSLTVNTEAFF. Using reference TRBV11-3 and TRBJ1-1 for the parts outside the CDR3, the full variable domain is EAGVVQSPRYKIIEKKQPVAFWCNPISGHNTLYWYLQNLGQGPELLIRYENEEAVDDSQLPKDRFSAERLKGVDSTLKIQPAELGDSAVYLCASSLTVNTEAFFGQGTRLTVV.

This chain connects TRBV2 to TRBJ1-3; no firm D call. Between the trimmed V and J ends, which lost 6 bases and 3 bases, there was a span of 6 bases. Germline-derived CDR1 and CDR2 are SNHLY and FYNNEI. The CDR3 totals 12 residues. The CDR3 protein is CASRRLGNTIYF. CDR3 nucleotides: TGTGCCAGCAGGAGACTTGGAAACACCATATATTTT.

V usage is TRBV5-1 and J usage is TRBJ2-3; no reliable D call. There are 20 residues in the CDR3. Per the germline V gene, CDR1 is SGHRS and CDR2 is YFSETQ. Trimming removed 0 bases from V and 1 base from J, with 24 bases in between. Written as DNA, the CDR3 is TGCGCCAGCAGCTTGGGTGGGTTTCCAGAGTGGCGAACCCGCACAGATACGCAGTATTTT. Its protein is CASSLGGFPEWRTRTDTQYF.

Note on this clone: One end of the junction is discordant with germline, which a read error may explain. The genes are TRBV6-1 and TRBJ1-1; D is ambiguous. Looked up from germline, CDR1 is MNHNS and CDR2 is SASEGT. This CDR3 has 13 amino acids. In nucleotides, the CDR3 is TGTGACAGCCGAATGGAGAAGCACACTGAAGCTTTCTTT. Protein product: CDSRMEKHTEAFF.

This sequence joins TRBV5-1 and TRBJ2-1; D ambiguous. Germline V gene data show CDR1 as SGHRS and CDR2 as YFSETQ. The CDR3 sequence is 12 residues long. Trimming took off 0 bases at V and 10 bases at J, with 8 bases between the two ends. CDR3 in DNA: TGCGCCAGCAGCTTGGGGGCGGACGAGCAGTTCTTC. This codes for CASSLGADEQFF.

The V gene is TRBV7-6, the J gene TRBJ2-2; D ambiguous. The CDR3 spans 15 residues. Germline CDR1 is SGHVS and CDR2 is FNYEAQ. Deletions cut 5 bases from V and 8 bases from J, with 18 bases between. The CDR3 protein is CASSDPPTSVGELFF. The CDR3 DNA reads TGTGCCAGCAGCGACCCTCCTACCTCGGTTGGGGAGCTGTTTTTT.

The gene calls are TRBV7-3 and TRBJ2-1; 8 bases fit TRBD2. Trimming cost V 5 bases and J 10 bases; bases outside gene matches: 4. This CDR3 has 12 residues. Germline values: CDR1 SGHTA, CDR2 FQGTGA. CDR3 nucleotides: TGTGCCAGCAGCGGCGTAGCGGGAGAGCAGTTCTTC. Amino acids: CASSGVAGEQFF.

The rearrangement uses TRBV5-1 and TRBJ2-1; 12 bases are a match to TRBD2. CDR3 length: 15 amino acids. V lost 4 bases and J lost 5; bases outside the gene matches: 4. Germline CDR1 reads SGHRS; CDR2 reads YFSETQ. In DNA, the CDR3 is TGCGCCAGCAGCAATCGGACTAGCGGGAACAATGAGCAGTTCTTC. This gives the protein CASSNRTSGNNEQFF. The complete variable domain, with remaining parts taken from reference TRBV5-1 and TRBJ2-1, reads KAGVTQTPRYLIKTRGQQVTLSCSPISGHRSVSWYQQTPGQGLQFLFEYFSETQRNKGNFPGRFSGRQFSNSRSEMNVSTLELGDSALYLCASSNRTSGNNEQFFGPGTRLTVL.

V and J are TRBV9 and TRBJ2-3; D not resolved. CDR3 length equals 14 residues. With 1 base removed from V and 2 bases from J, the gap between germline ends came to 8 bases. Germline V gene data show CDR1 as SGDLS and CDR2 as YYNGEE. The CDR3 coding sequence is TGTGCCAGCAGCGTACTGGGCAACACAGATACGCAGTATTTT. Protein product: CASSVLGNTDTQYF.